This T cell receptor (beta chain) was profiled in a study of cytomegalovirus exposure and HLA in healthy donors listed by TCRdb under 2017. As for the study more broadly: An earlier analysis of approximately 640 of the donors reported 276 Gb of sequence data and some 120 million unique TCR beta sequences from about 200 million T cells. Roughly 290 gigabases of sequencing data and around 90 million unique TCR sequences made up an early release that covered several hundred HLA-typed donors. Among the roughly 430 genotyped donors, around 81% belonged to the genetic ancestry cluster associated with self-reported Caucasian donors. The aim of the study was to test whether cataloging public T cell receptors could identify signatures of past pathogen exposure. The study used immunosequencing to profile the T cell repertoires of approximately 690 subjects and linked those repertoires to cytomegalovirus serostatus. In addition to the first cohort of 666 subjects, a separate validation cohort of about 120 different subjects was used. The study combined high-throughput TCR immunosequencing, statistical association of individual TCRs with disease status, and machine learning to predict cytomegalovirus infection status. A later analysis re-examined previously published TCR beta repertoires from more than 650 donors and added high-resolution HLA genotyping to investigate patterns of TCR occurrence. In the later analysis, no new phenotypic data were used to find candidate immune exposures; instead, reliance was placed on TCR beta sequences and their occurrence across donors. An earlier analysis of some 500 of the donors used high-throughput TCR beta sequencing to judge whether each TCR beta V gene segment behaved as functional or pseudogenic. Alongside the repertoire data, information on donor age, sex, ethnicity and CMV serostatus was compiled. Genome-wide SNP genotypes for about three fifths of the roughly 700 donors were used in a later genetic analysis, which treated that subset as a discovery cohort. Every discovery cohort repertoire had been produced on one sequencing platform. Class I and class II HLA loci were covered by the typing at four-digit resolution. The number of donors typed differed by locus, with roughly 620-630 for A, B, C, DRB1 and DQB1, around 560 for DQA1, nearly 610 for DPA1, and over 400 for DPB1. About five DR-DQ haplotypes were handled as single units for association and clustering because linkage in the cohort was strong. On average, around 240,000 unique TCR beta nucleotide sequences were sequenced per donor among about 400 genotyped donors of the cohort, with roughly 18% of those sequences being non-productive. What the work shows at the level of the full study, not this receptor alone: Across donors, most TCR sequences were observed very rarely, whereas some public TCRs were present in many individuals. According to a later analysis, parvovirus B19, influenza, CMV and Epstein-Barr virus appeared linked to several top co-occurrence clusters. Immune exposure information for the cohort was limited to CMV serostatus. When HLA alleles, especially DR and DQ, strongly co-occurred, attributing TCR associations to individual alleles was difficult. In both the original and validation cohorts, the classifier was reported to diagnose cytomegalovirus status with high specificity and sensitivity. According to a later analysis, most CMV-associated TCR beta chains appeared to be HLA-restricted, and the HLA associations seemed to be driven largely by CMV exposure. In this cohort, only TCR beta chains were sequenced, and detectable features were limited by the absence of alpha or paired-chain data. In an earlier analysis of around 600 of the donors, most TCR beta V segments appeared in productive rearrangements about 87% or about 30% of the time, broadly matching IMGT annotations. Because the 87-base-pair reads could not distinguish some IMGT-functional V segments, including TRBV6-2 and TRBV6-3, those segments were excluded. HLA typing was unavailable for some donors at each locus, so association tests used only the typed subset. A few of the identified cytomegalovirus-associated TCR beta chains were confirmed in vitro to be specific for cytomegalovirus antigens. A later genetic analysis reported fewer N-insertions in productive TCRs among donors in an Asian-associated ancestry cluster than the roughly 690-donor mean. Compared with equally common non-associated chains, HLA-associated TCR beta chains in a later analysis were more clonally expanded and had lower generation probabilities. At a false discovery rate of 0.05, a later analysis linked 16,000 or so TCR beta sequences to specific HLA alleles. Because counts were too low, about 18 rarely observed V segments, including chromosome 9 orphons, were excluded from the earlier analysis of 587 of the donors. According to a later analysis, TCR association rates differed among HLA loci, with DRB1 alleles showing the most associated TCRs and HLA-C alleles showing the fewest. The sequencing pipeline was judged likely to have produced a cluster of highly shared sequence variants as a technical artifact. The study listed over 150 TCR beta chains as associated with cytomegalovirus. According to the authors, the approach could potentially be generalized to other disease states and immunological phenotypes. Correlated functional status among segregating V segments might be attributable to linkage disequilibrium, but an unknown experimental factor could not be ruled out. A further reported finding was that TCR beta sequences accurately predicted the HLA-A and HLA-B alleles for most subjects in the first cohort. An association between a missense DCLRE1C variant and V-gene and J-gene trimming of TCR beta chains was found in a later genetic analysis and replicated in an independent cohort. Roughly uniform sequencing depth across donors was assumed in presence/absence analyses, although this assumption may not hold.

The method behind the library was the immunoSEQ multiplex PCR assay. The multiplex PCR relied on a mix of 60 forward primers for TCR Vbeta segments and 13 reverse primers for TCR Jbeta segments. The CDR3 region of rearranged TCR beta genes was amplified from genomic DNA with a multiplex PCR assay. Amplified TCR beta libraries were sequenced as 87-base-pair reads on the Illumina HiSeq System. On the study's bioinformatics: In a later analysis, tens of millions of unique TCR beta chains were counted across the 666 repertoires, and about 9.9 million of these chains were shared by at least two donors. Raw reads were error-corrected and collapsed into unique sequences by a nearest-neighbor algorithm in which closely related sequences were merged to remove PCR and sequencing errors. Alignment of CDR3 sequences to IMGT reference sequences was used to assign V, D and J gene segments. Each retained sequence needed at least a six-nucleotide match to both a V gene segment and a J gene segment. Rearrangements were classified as productive when the CDR3 lacked stop codons and remained in frame with V and J, and all other rearrangements were classified as non-productive. CDR3 was defined by IMGT convention, running from the second conserved V-encoded cysteine to the conserved J-encoded phenylalanine. Sequences without an unambiguous match to a single V gene segment were excluded from the earlier analysis of almost 600 of the donors. In an earlier analysis of 500 to 750 of the donors, V segments were called functional above 56.7% productive rearrangements and were called segregating when the between-donor standard deviation exceeded 5%. To diagnose cytomegalovirus status from the catalog of TCR beta chain sequences, a statistical classification framework was built. In a later analysis, V and J genes were assigned by comparing TCR nucleotide sequences against IMGT/GENE-DB human TR gene sequences. A later analysis assigned CDR3 sequences and most-parsimonious VDJ recombination scenarios with the TCRdist pipeline. In a later analysis, every TCR beta chain was defined by the combination of its CDR3 amino acid sequence and its V-gene family, and reads without a unique V-gene family were dropped. A later analysis removed 592 highly shared, low-generation-probability nucleotide sequences to deal with suspected cross-contamination and a sequencing artifact. In a later analysis, a clonal expansion index for each public chain was calculated from normalized within-repertoire ranks of inferred template counts. In a later analysis, generation probabilities were computed with a VDJ recombination model fitted to out-of-frame rearrangements, and the resulting probabilities were checked against IGoR. In a later analysis, TCR-TCR, TCR-HLA and TCR-CMV co-occurrence was scored with hypergeometric tests, and a repertoire-size bias correction was applied to TCR pairs. False discovery rates were estimated in a later analysis by permuting HLA or CMV assignments 20 times. A later analysis grouped co-occurring TCRs with DBSCAN, adding TCRdist sequence similarity when clustering within HLA-allele-positive subsets. For co-occurrence clustering, repertoires with fewer than 30,000 or more than 120,000 public chains were excluded, along with four to six repertoires with anomalous nucleotide sharing. Imported from immuneACCESS, the table was reduced by TCRdb to in-frame sequences with V and J called. These copies leave out some clones; in studies compared against another copy, an unresolved V gene accounts for under half, and the cause of the remainder is not known. V and J calls and clone size follow that table, whereas D and trimming were derived from the DNA. The sample has about 140,000 clones on record, over 70% of them singletons. Of the sample, 14% falls within the top ten clones.

Points on this clone: The clone's antigen remains unknown. Base qualities were left out, and no much larger clone turns up one base away.

The cohort comprised under 700 healthy bone marrow donors. At the time of sampling, all cohort members were nominally healthy, though unrecorded immune exposures were likely present. The donor was CMV seronegative and belonged to the group of over 300 seronegative cohort members. A peripheral blood sample was provided by each donor, and peripheral blood mononuclear cells were used for TCR beta sequencing. The Qiagen DNeasy Blood Extraction Kit was used to extract genomic DNA from the blood cell samples. A distance of 12 bases separates the germline ends of V and J, which lose 2 bases and 3 bases respectively. CDR1 MRHNA and CDR2 SNTAGT are derived from the germline V gene. The CDR3 numbers 15 residues from cysteine through phenylalanine. The CDR3 DNA has 45 bases and is translated from base 1.

The sequence derives from a woman aged 40 to 55 in good health and CMV-seronegative. The sample taken for sequencing was PBMCs. The chain couples TRBV6-4 to TRBJ2-3, with no reliable assignment of the D segment. The CDR3 protein: CASSDTGGWTDTQYF. The DNA sequence reads TGTGCCAGCAGTGACACCGGTGGTTGGACAGATACGCAGTATTTT.